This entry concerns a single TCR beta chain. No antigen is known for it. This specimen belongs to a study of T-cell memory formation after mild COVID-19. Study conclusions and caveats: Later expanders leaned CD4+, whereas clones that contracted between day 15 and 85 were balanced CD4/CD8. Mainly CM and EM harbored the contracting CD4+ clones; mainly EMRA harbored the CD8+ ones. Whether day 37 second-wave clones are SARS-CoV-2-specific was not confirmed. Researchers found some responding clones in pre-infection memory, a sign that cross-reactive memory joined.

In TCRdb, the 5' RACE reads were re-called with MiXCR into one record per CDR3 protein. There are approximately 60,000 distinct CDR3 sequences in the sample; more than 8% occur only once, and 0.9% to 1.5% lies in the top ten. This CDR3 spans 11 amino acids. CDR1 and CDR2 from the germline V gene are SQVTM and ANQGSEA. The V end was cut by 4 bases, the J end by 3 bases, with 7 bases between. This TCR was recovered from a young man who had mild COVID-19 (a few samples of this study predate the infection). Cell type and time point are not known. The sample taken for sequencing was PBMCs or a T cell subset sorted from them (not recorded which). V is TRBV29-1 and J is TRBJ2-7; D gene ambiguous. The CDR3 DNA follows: TGCAGCGTTGCTAGTAACTACGAGCAGTACTTC. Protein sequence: CSVASNYEQYF.